This T cell receptor (beta chain) was captured in a study of blood T cell repertoires in COVID-19. Study-wide background: Both acute and convalescent COVID-19 samples were obtained from the United States, Italy and Spain. T cells, B-cell-depleted T cells, or PBMCs supplied cDNA or gDNA.

In the study's own analysis: Nucleated cell number was recorded as an estimate derived from reference gene primer amplification. Assay: immunoSEQ multiplex PCR; the TCRdb copy retains only in-frame clones and omits some. The V and J calls and clone size were taken over from that table, and D and trimming were inferred from the DNA. The table has 130,000 or so clones, 70% to 90% seen once. Sequencing was carried out using peripheral blood. This receptor was taken from a man aged 65 to 85 with active COVID-19.

The CDR3 DNA is TGTGCCAGCAGCGAGAAGGGACAGGGGTTCAATGAGCAGTTCTTC. Translated, it gives CASSEKGQGFNEQFF. The V gene is TRBV7-9, the J gene TRBJ2-1; 10 nucleotides agree with TRBD1. Germline-derived CDR1 and CDR2 are SEHNR and FQNEAQ (reference sequence). Unmatched junction bases numbered 7, after V lost 5 bases and J lost 6 bases. The CDR3 covers 15 residues.